This note documents a single T cell receptor beta chain sequence. Its antigen remains unidentified. The time point was: pre-treatment sample, taken before nivolumab and TIL therapy. These data are taken from a study of TIL therapy for anti-PD-1-resistant metastatic lung cancer. Overall study context: Tumors had a median PD-L1 proportion score of 6%. Points from the study as a whole: This highly selected cohort may not generalize to typical lung cancer patients.

The immunoSEQ assay was v3. Using immunoSEQ multiplex PCR, the repertoire was profiled, and TCRdb retains in-frame clones only, with some absent. Here the sample spans under 60,000 clones, approximately 86% being singletons. This CDR3 is built from 14 residues. V lost 5 bases to trimming and J lost 0 bases; unmatched junction nucleotides: 3. Germline assignment: CDR1 GTSNPN and CDR2 SVGIG (reference sequence). The chain links TRBV30 to TRBJ2-3, with 9 bases matching TRBD2. Material: blood, obtained at baseline. The sequence was collected from a person aged 25 to 80 with non-small cell lung cancer. CDR3 sequence (DNA): TGTGCCTGGGGGACTAGCCTCAGCACAGATACGCAGTATTTT. It yields the protein CAWGTSLSTDTQYF.